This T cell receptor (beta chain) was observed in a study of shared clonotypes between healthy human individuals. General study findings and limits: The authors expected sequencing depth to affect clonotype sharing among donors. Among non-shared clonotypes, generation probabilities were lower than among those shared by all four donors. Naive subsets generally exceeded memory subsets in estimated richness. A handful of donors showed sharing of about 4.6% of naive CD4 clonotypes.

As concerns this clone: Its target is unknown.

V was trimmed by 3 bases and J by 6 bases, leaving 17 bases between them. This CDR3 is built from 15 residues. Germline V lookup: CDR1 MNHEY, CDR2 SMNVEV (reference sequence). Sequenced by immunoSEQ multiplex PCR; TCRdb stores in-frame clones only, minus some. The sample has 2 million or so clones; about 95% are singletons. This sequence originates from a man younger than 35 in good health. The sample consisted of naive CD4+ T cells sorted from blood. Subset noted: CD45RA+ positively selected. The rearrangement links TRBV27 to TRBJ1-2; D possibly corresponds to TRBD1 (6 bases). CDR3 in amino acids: CASSFYRGALDGYTF. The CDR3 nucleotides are TGTGCCAGCAGTTTTTATCGGGGGGCGTTGGATGGCTACACCTTC.